These 15 T cell receptor beta chains were all obtained from the same sample, sequenced in a study of T cell repertoires in cytomegalovirus infection. TCRdb called the reads again in MiXCR, with one record for every CDR3 protein. The profile shows under 300,000 distinct CDR3 sequences, 10% to 15% of them singletons. The sequencing sample was made of PBMCs. These TCRs come from a human donor in good health (CMV status not recorded). Some clones in this sample may be carry-over from other donors' samples.

This clonotype has at least ten counts. This sequence joins TRBV20-1 and TRBJ1-1, with a weak D call TRBD1 (5 bases). The CDR3 runs to 12 residues. Trimming removed 4 bases at V and 6 bases at J, with 12 bases between. Germline V gives CDR1 DFQATT, CDR2 SNEGSKA (reference sequence). The CDR3 DNA is TGCAGTGCTACCCCAGGGTCCGCTGAAGCTTTCTTT. Its protein product is CSATPGSAEAFF.

This clonotype was detected many times. The rearrangement links TRBV7-9 to TRBJ1-6; 9 bases agree with TRBD1. The CDR3 is 14 amino acids. CDR1 and CDR2 (germline): SEHNR, FQNEAQ (reference sequence). V shed 5 bases and J 10 bases; nucleotides not matched to a gene: 6. The CDR3 DNA is TGTGCCAGCAGCGTCCGGGACAGGGACTCACCCCTCCACTTT. This encodes CASSVRDRDSPLHF.

Many counts were recorded for this clonotype. The chain uses TRBV7-2 and TRBJ2-4; D is unclear. This CDR3 region has 16 residues. Germline V gene lookup returns CDR1 SGHTA and CDR2 FQGNSA. The V end lost 2 bases, the J end lost 0 bases, and 11 bases lay between the germline ends. The CDR3 loop reads CASSLRSVLAKNIQYF. The CDR3 DNA reads as TGTGCCAGCAGCTTACGATCGGTTCTAGCCAAAAACATTCAGTACTTC.

This clonotype has more than one count but fewer than ten. V and J are TRBV6-8 and TRBJ1-2; TRBD1 matches 8 bases. The CDR3 is 15 amino acids. V shed 6 bases and J 4 bases; nucleotides not matched to a gene: 10. The germline V gene has CDR1 MNHGY and CDR2 SAAAGT. The CDR3 bases are TGTGCCAGCAGCATACAGGGGGTTCTAGGCTATGGCTACACCTTC. Its translation: CASSIQGVLGYGYTF.

V and J are TRBV20-1 and TRBJ2-7; 7 bases are shared with TRBD2. Germline CDR1 is DFQATT and CDR2 is SNEGSKA (reference sequence). After removal of 2 bases from V and 0 bases from J, the junction contained 10 bases not matched to a gene. The CDR3 length is 16 residues. In nucleotides, the CDR3 is TGCAGTGCTAGACCTCTGAGCGGGGCAAGCTCCTACGAGCAGTACTTC. This sequence encodes CSARPLSGASSYEQYF.

This rearrangement joins TRBV19 to TRBJ2-5; 12 nucleotides line up with TRBD1. CDR3 length equals 14 residues. Per germline, CDR1 LNHDA and CDR2 SQIVND (reference sequence). V dropped 4 bases and J dropped 6; count of bases not matched to a gene: 3. Written as DNA, the CDR3 is TGTGCCAGTAGTACGGGACAGGGGGCGAAGACCCAGTACTTC. This codes for CASSTGQGAKTQYF.

This clonotype was observed at least ten times. The genes are TRBV7-2 and TRBJ2-4, with unresolved D. From germline, CDR1 is SGHTA and CDR2 FQGNSA. The CDR3 has 15 amino acids. Trimming left V 0 bases short and J 5 bases short, with 11 bases between. The CDR3 loop is CASSLAGRRENIQYF. CDR3 bases: TGTGCCAGCAGCTTAGCGGGCCGTAGGGAAAACATTCAGTACTTC.

V and J are TRBV11-2 and TRBJ2-2; D uncertain. This CDR3 has 15 amino acids. Deletions cut 1 base from V and 2 bases from J, with 8 bases between. Per the germline V gene, CDR1 is SGHAT and CDR2 is FQNNGV. The CDR3 region has the DNA TGTGCCAGCAGCTTAGCGATACCAAACACCGGGGAGCTGTTTTTT. It specifies CASSLAIPNTGELFF.

The chain employs TRBV29-1 and TRBJ2-7, with D perhaps matching TRBD1 (6 bases). Deletions cut 6 bases from V and 2 bases from J, with 11 bases between. From germline, CDR1 is SQVTM and CDR2 ANQGSEA. CDR3 size: 12 residues. CDR3 sequence (DNA): TGCAGCGTAGAACAGGGTCCCTACGAGCAGTACTTC. It codes for CSVEQGPYEQYF.

The rearrangement uses TRBV20-1 and TRBJ2-5; D may match TRBD1 or TRBD2 (5 bases each). The CDR3 contains 14 residues. CDR1 is DFQATT and CDR2 is SNEGSKA in the germline V gene (reference sequence). Trimming cost V 1 base and J 5 bases, with 14 bases left between them. CDR3 region: CSARVAGTEETQYF. The CDR3 DNA reads TGCAGTGCTAGAGTCGCCGGGACCGAGGAGACCCAGTACTTC.

This clonotype showed up many times. The V call is TRBV7-8, the J call TRBJ2-7; unclear D gene. The CDR3 is 14 residues long. The germline V gene has CDR1 SGHVS and CDR2 FQNEAQ. Between the trimmed V and J ends, which lost 5 bases and 2 bases, there was a span of 13 bases. The CDR3 DNA is TGTGCCAGCAGCCCTCCCGGTACCACCTACGAGCAGTACTTC. It yields the protein CASSPPGTTYEQYF.

There are many counts of this clonotype. The chain carries TRBV19 and TRBJ1-1; D is possibly TRBD1 (5 bases). This CDR3 spans 16 amino acids. The V end lost 1 base, the J end lost 5 bases, and 17 bases lay between the germline ends. Germline V gene lookup returns CDR1 LNHDA and CDR2 SQIVND (reference sequence). The CDR3 coding sequence is TGTGCCAGTAGTATAGGAGCTCTCAGGGAATGGACTGAAGCTTTCTTT. It specifies CASSIGALREWTEAFF.

This clonotype was detected many times. The V gene is TRBV28, the J gene TRBJ1-4; D unresolved. Trimming cost V 3 bases and J 6 bases, with 20 bases left between them. The CDR3 extends over 17 amino acids. Germline-derived CDR1 and CDR2 are MDHEN and SYDVKM. CDR3 sequence: CASSFGTVGGAHEKLFF. In DNA, the CDR3 is TGTGCCAGCAGTTTTGGAACAGTTGGAGGAGCTCATGAAAAACTGTTTTTT.

This clonotype showed up many times. V usage is TRBV7-2 and J usage is TRBJ2-1; D might be TRBD1 (6 bases). V shed 3 bases and J shed 8 bases, with 11 bases lying between them. Germline values: CDR1 SGHTA, CDR2 FQGNSA. The CDR3 contains 13 residues. CDR3 amino acids: CASSFLQGHEQFF. The CDR3 region has the DNA TGTGCCAGCAGCTTCTTACAGGGACATGAGCAGTTCTTC.

In its sample, this clonotype was seen many times. V gene TRBV14 combines with J gene TRBJ2-5; possibly TRBD1 or TRBD2 for D (5 bases each). V was trimmed by 6 bases and J by 1 base, leaving 24 bases between them. CDR3 length equals 18 residues. Germline V gene sequence: CDR1 SGHDN, CDR2 FVKESK. The CDR3 bases are TGTGCCAGCAGTCGTCGTAGGGGACCTACACGAACCCAAGAGACCCAGTACTTC. Translated: CASSRRRGPTRTQETQYF.